This section outlines one TCR beta chain sequence together with its context. This sample is drawn from a study of blood T cells in healthy people across ages. With a J-beta primer mix and a sample-barcoded 5' primer, a second PCR ran roughly 6 to 11 cycles. MiXCR, applied by TCRdb to the 5' RACE reads, yields one record per CDR3 protein. The table has over 1,500,000 distinct CDR3 sequences, 40% to 55% seen once. The sequenced material came from blood. The source is a woman in her 40s in good health.

CDR3 coding DNA: TGTGCCAGCAGTCTGAACAGGGACCCGTGGACTGAAGCTTTCTTT. Encoded protein: CASSLNRDPWTEAFF. V gene TRBV6-5 combines with J gene TRBJ1-1, with TRBD1 as a possible D gene (6 bases). Germline V gene data show CDR1 as MNHEY and CDR2 as SVGAGI. The CDR3 spans 15 residues. V was trimmed by 5 bases and J by 5 bases, leaving 18 bases between them.